This is a list of T cell receptor beta chains from one sample in a study of neoadjuvant anti-PD-1 for oral cavity cancer. TCRdb's copy holds only in-frame clones and misses some; the assay was immunoSEQ multiplex PCR. The sample lists 9,500 to 15,000 clones; 71% were seen once. The sample in question was PBMCs, obtained after nivolumab (anti-PD-1) treatment. These receptors all come from a person aged 40 to 85 with oral cavity squamous cell carcinoma. CDR3s include the opening cysteine and the closing phenylalanine or tryptophan. A D gene is named only where the DNA matches it firmly. Not every row has a clone size; where given, it reads once, few, many or a size class.

d_gene	j_gene	v_gene	len	abundance	CDR3aa	CDR3nt
TRBD1	TRBJ2-7	TRBV5-1	16	.	CASSPTGPGQGYEQYF	TGCGCCAGCAGCCCGACGGGTCCAGGACAGGGCTACGAGCAGTACTTC
.	TRBJ1-4	TRBV30	14	.	CAWSVRWGVEKLFF	TGTGCCTGGAGTGTACGGTGGGGGGTAGAAAAACTGTTTTTT
.	TRBJ1-2	TRBV27	14	.	CASSLWGGGYGYTF	TGTGCCAGCAGTTTATGGGGGGGTGGCTATGGCTACACCTTC
TRBD1	TRBJ2-7	TRBV2	16	few	CASSEARTGSKYEQYF	TGTGCCAGCAGTGAAGCGCGGACAGGGAGCAAGTACGAGCAGTACTTC
TRBD2	TRBJ2-1	TRBV2	14	.	CASTGLAGVGEQFF	TGTGCCAGTACCGGACTAGCGGGAGTGGGTGAGCAGTTCTTC
TRBD1	TRBJ2-7	TRBV30	14	.	CAWRGQSYSYEQYF	TGTGCCTGGAGGGGACAGTCCTACTCCTACGAGCAGTACTTC
TRBD1	TRBJ2-7	TRBV27	17	.	CASSFLPGAGQGYEQYF	TGTGCCAGCAGTTTCCTCCCTGGTGCGGGACAGGGATACGAGCAGTACTTC
.	TRBJ1-2	TRBV6-1	15	.	CASSEAHRSNYGYTF	TGTGCCAGCAGTGAAGCGCACAGGAGCAACTATGGCTACACCTTC
.	TRBJ2-5	TRBV7-3	15	.	CASSPGDTFQETQYF	TGTGCCAGCAGCCCAGGGGACACTTTCCAAGAGACCCAGTACTTC
.	TRBJ2-7	TRBV7-9	16	.	CASSLNPGYRAYEQYF	TGTGCCAGCAGCTTAAACCCCGGCTACAGGGCCTACGAGCAGTACTTC
.	TRBJ1-5	TRBV5-1	14	once	CASSLDGSNQPQHF	TGCGCCAGCAGCTTGGACGGAAGCAATCAGCCCCAGCATTTT
.	TRBJ2-7	TRBV9	15	.	CASSQGPTRADEQYF	TGTGCCAGCAGCCAAGGACCAACCCGTGCGGACGAGCAGTACTTC
.	TRBJ1-3	TRBV5-1	14	few	CASADARGGNTIYF	TGCGCCAGTGCAGACGCCCGAGGGGGAAACACCATATATTTT
TRBD1	TRBJ2-7	TRBV7-9	14	.	CASSRGQGNHEQYF	TGTGCCAGCAGCCGCGGACAGGGTAACCACGAGCAGTACTTC
.	TRBJ2-7	TRBV10-1	13	.	CASSEIGGYEQYF	TGCGCCAGCAGTGAGATAGGGGGCTACGAGCAGTACTTC
.	TRBJ1-2	TRBV10-3	13	.	CAISESGNYGYTF	TGTGCCATCAGTGAGTCGGGGAACTATGGCTACACCTTC
TRBD1	TRBJ1-5	TRBV19	14	.	CASKTGTTDQPQHF	TGTGCCAGCAAGACAGGGACTACCGATCAGCCCCAGCATTTT
TRBD1	TRBJ2-7	TRBV16	15	.	CASSPSTGEPNEQYF	TGTGCCAGCAGCCCCTCGACAGGGGAGCCCAACGAGCAGTACTTC
.	TRBJ2-2	TRBV15	15	.	CATSGRQRGTGELFF	TGTGCCACCAGCGGACGACAAAGGGGCACCGGGGAGCTGTTTTTT
.	TRBJ2-1	TRBV6-1	15	large	CASSEKSGSYNEQFF	TGTGCCAGCAGTGAGAAATCGGGATCCTACAATGAGCAGTTCTTC
.	TRBJ1-2	TRBV28	12	few	CASSARRWDYTF	TGTGCCAGCAGTGCCCGGAGATGGGACTACACCTTC
.	TRBJ2-1	TRBV7-8	11	once	CASSLGREQFF	TGTGCCAGCAGCTTAGGGAGGGAGCAGTTCTTC
.	TRBJ1-1	TRBV29-1	11	.	CSVEADGEAFF	TGCAGCGTTGAAGCTGACGGTGAAGCTTTCTTT
TRBD2	TRBJ2-7	TRBV6-5	14	.	CASHLAGSSREQYF	TGTGCCAGCCATTTAGCGGGATCCTCGAGGGAGCAGTACTTC
.	TRBJ2-5	TRBV2	16	once	CASSAMGLKRQETQYF	TGTGCCAGCAGCGCTATGGGACTCAAACGACAAGAGACCCAGTACTTC
TRBD2	TRBJ2-1	TRBV11-2	15	.	CASSVLAGGVNEQFF	TGTGCCAGCAGCGTCCTAGCGGGGGGGGTAAATGAGCAGTTCTTC
TRBD1	TRBJ1-2	TRBV7-9	16	.	CASSLAPGQGARGYTF	TGTGCCAGCAGCTTAGCGCCCGGGCAGGGGGCTAGAGGCTACACCTTC
.	TRBJ1-5	TRBV28	16	few	CASSLLAAFSNQPQHF	TGTGCCAGCAGTTTATTGGCTGCCTTTAGCAATCAGCCCCAGCATTTT
TRBD2	TRBJ2-2	TRBV7-2	18	few	CASSLAGGLAAGTGELFF	TGTGCCAGCAGCTTAGCCGGGGGACTAGCGGCGGGCACCGGGGAGCTGTTTTTT
.	TRBJ1-4	TRBV5-1	12	.	CASSLKNEKLFF	TGCGCCAGCAGCTTGAAGAACGAAAAACTGTTTTTT
.	TRBJ1-2	TRBV25-1	16	.	CASSEWEGTSSGGYTF	TGTGCCAGCAGTGAGTGGGAGGGGACCAGTTCGGGTGGCTACACCTTC
TRBD1	TRBJ2-3	TRBV18	16	.	CASSPSGDRVPDTQYF	TGTGCCAGCTCACCCTCCGGGGACAGGGTCCCAGATACGCAGTATTTT
TRBD1	TRBJ1-5	TRBV2	15	once	CASSKDRNSNQPQHF	TGTGCCAGCAGCAAGGACAGGAATAGCAATCAGCCCCAGCATTTT
.	TRBJ2-5	TRBV29-1	13	.	CSVEDPNQETQYF	TGCAGCGTTGAAGATCCTAATCAAGAGACCCAGTACTTC
.	TRBJ2-7	TRBV6-1	13	.	CASSERVLREQYF	TGTGCCAGCAGTGAAAGGGTCCTGCGGGAGCAGTACTTC
.	TRBJ2-7	TRBV11-2	16	.	CASSLRVGGNGLEQYF	TGTGCCAGCAGCTTGCGGGTGGGGGGCAATGGCCTCGAGCAGTACTTC
.	TRBJ2-2	TRBV9	15	.	CASSVVTGGTGELFF	TGTGCCAGCAGCGTAGTGACGGGCGGAACCGGGGAGCTGTTTTTT
.	TRBJ2-1	TRBV11-2	11	.	CASSPGPRQFF	TGTGCCAGCAGCCCTGGACCCCGGCAGTTCTTC
TRBD2	TRBJ2-1	TRBV5-1	17	few	CASSEGTSGRGVNEQFF	TGCGCCAGCAGCGAGGGGACTAGCGGGAGGGGAGTTAATGAGCAGTTCTTC
TRBD2	TRBJ2-3	TRBV6-5	14	.	CASRVAGPTDTQYF	TGTGCCAGCAGAGTAGCGGGACCCACAGATACGCAGTATTTT
.	TRBJ1-1	TRBV27	14	.	CASSSASLNTEAFF	TGTGCCAGCAGTTCCGCCTCCCTGAACACTGAAGCTTTCTTT
TRBD1	TRBJ1-1	TRBV28	16	.	CASSSLGQGLNTEAFF	TGTGCCAGCAGTTCCCTAGGACAGGGATTGAACACTGAAGCTTTCTTT